This is a list of T cell receptor beta chains from one sample in a study of identical twins. Via MiXCR, TCRdb re-called the 5' RACE reads, giving one row per CDR3 protein. This table holds roughly 690,000 distinct CDR3 sequences, about 20% found once. A further study also used this sample, focusing on T cells expressing NK-cell markers.

Input material: PBMCs. The receptor source for this set is a woman aged 18-29 years in good health. The CDR3 runs from the conserved cysteine through the conserved F or W. Each record gives: V gene, J gene, clone size, D gene, CDR3 DNA, CDR3 protein. D genes are given only for firm matches. Expanded clones are given a class, and other clones once, few, many or no size at all.

TRBV20-1	TRBJ2-3	few	TRBD1	TGCAGTGCCATCGGGACAGGGGACACAGATACGCAGTATTTT	CSAIGTGDTDTQYF
TRBV20-1	TRBJ2-1	-	TRBD1	TGCAGTGCTAAGGACAGGGCGGGTGAGCAGTTCTTC	CSAKDRAGEQFF
TRBV29-1	TRBJ2-1	many	TRBD2	TGCAGCGTTGAACATCCACTAGCGGACAATGAGCAGTTCTTC	CSVEHPLADNEQFF
TRBV4-3	TRBJ2-7	-	-	TGCGCCAGCAGCCAAGTAGTCTGGAACGAGCAGTACTTC	CASSQVVWNEQYF
TRBV15	TRBJ2-5	-	TRBD1	TGTGCCACCAGCAGGGACAGGGGGCTTGAGACCCAGTACTTC	CATSRDRGLETQYF
TRBV6-2/TRBV6-3	TRBJ2-7	-	TRBD1	TGTGCCAGTAGAAGGACAGGGGAGGCCTACGAGCAGTACTTC	CASRRTGEAYEQYF
TRBV20-1	TRBJ1-4	-	-	TGCAGTGCTGGGGGTCTCGGATACCGAAATGAAAAACTGTTTTTT	CSAGGLGYRNEKLFF
TRBV12-3/TRBV12-4	TRBJ2-1	-	-	TGTGCCAGCAGTTTAAATTCGGCGGGGGCGCAACAAGAGCAGTTCTTC	CASSLNSAGAQQEQFF
TRBV5-1	TRBJ2-7	many	TRBD2	TGCGCCAGCAGCTTGGCGGGGGGGGACGAGCAGTACTTC	CASSLAGGDEQYF
TRBV6-1	TRBJ2-1	-	-	TGTGCCAGCAGGCTTAGTGAGAATGAGCAGTTCTTC	CASRLSENEQFF
TRBV9	TRBJ1-1	-	TRBD1	TGTGCCAGCAGCGCCAAGGACAGGGGGAACACTGAAGCTTTCTTT	CASSAKDRGNTEAFF
TRBV6-1	TRBJ2-7	-	-	TGTGCCAGTTCGAGGGGGACGTCCTACGAGCAGTACTTC	CASSRGTSYEQYF
TRBV5-1	TRBJ2-1	many	TRBD1	TGCGCCAGCAGCTCAGGGACAGGGGCCTACAATGAGCAGTTCTTC	CASSSGTGAYNEQFF
TRBV10-3	TRBJ2-1	few	TRBD2	TGTGCCAAGCGACTAGCGGGAGGGCCCGACAATGAGCAGTTCTTC	CAKRLAGGPDNEQFF
TRBV5-1	TRBJ2-1	-	TRBD2	TGCGCCAGCAGCTTGGTAGCGGGTCGGGATGAGCAGTTCTTC	CASSLVAGRDEQFF
TRBV7-2	TRBJ2-4	few	-	TGTGCCAGCAGCTTGGGCCAGAGCTGGGGCATTCAGTACTTC	CASSLGQSWGIQYF
TRBV7-3	TRBJ2-1	-	-	TGTGCCAGCAGCCCTCAGGCAGGAACCTCCTACAATGAGCAGTTCTTC	CASSPQAGTSYNEQFF
TRBV10-2	TRBJ2-3	-	TRBD2	TGCGCCAGCAGTGAAGTAGGACTAGCGTTCACAGATACGCAGTATTTT	CASSEVGLAFTDTQYF
TRBV20-1	TRBJ2-3	few	-	TGCAGTGCCTTCCTTAGCACAGATACGCAGTATTTT	CSAFLSTDTQYF
TRBV29-1	TRBJ2-1	few	TRBD1	TGCAGCGTCCCTCCCGGGACAGGGTCCATATTCGGTGAGCAGTTCTTC	CSVPPGTGSIFGEQFF
TRBV12-3/TRBV12-4	TRBJ2-1	-	TRBD2	TGTGCCAGCAGTCTTCTAGCGGGAGGACTATACAATGAGCAGTTCTTC	CASSLLAGGLYNEQFF
TRBV4-1	TRBJ2-1	many	TRBD2	TGCGCCAGCAGCCACCCGGGACTAGCGTACACTAGCTCCTACAATGAGCAGTTCTTC	CASSHPGLAYTSSYNEQFF
TRBV10-2	TRBJ2-1	few	-	TGCGCCAGCAGTGAGTCGAAATGGAACAATGAGCAGTTCTTC	CASSESKWNNEQFF